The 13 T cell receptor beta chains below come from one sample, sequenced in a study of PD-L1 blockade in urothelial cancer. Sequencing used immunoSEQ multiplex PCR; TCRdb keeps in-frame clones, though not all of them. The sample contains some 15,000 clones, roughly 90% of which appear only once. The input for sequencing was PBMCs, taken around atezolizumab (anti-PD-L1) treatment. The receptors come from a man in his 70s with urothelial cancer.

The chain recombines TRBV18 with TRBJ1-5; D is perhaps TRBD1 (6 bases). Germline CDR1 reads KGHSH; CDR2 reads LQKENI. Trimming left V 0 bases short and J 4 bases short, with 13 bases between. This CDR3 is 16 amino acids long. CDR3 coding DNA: TGTGCCAGCTCACCACCGCAGGGGCGGGGGAATCAGCCCCAGCATTTT. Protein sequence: CASSPPQGRGNQPQHF.

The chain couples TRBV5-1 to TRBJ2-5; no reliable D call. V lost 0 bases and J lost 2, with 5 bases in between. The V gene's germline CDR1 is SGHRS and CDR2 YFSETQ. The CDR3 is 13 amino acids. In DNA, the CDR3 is TGCGCCAGCAGCTTGGACGGTCAAGAGACCCAGTACTTC. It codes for CASSLDGQETQYF.

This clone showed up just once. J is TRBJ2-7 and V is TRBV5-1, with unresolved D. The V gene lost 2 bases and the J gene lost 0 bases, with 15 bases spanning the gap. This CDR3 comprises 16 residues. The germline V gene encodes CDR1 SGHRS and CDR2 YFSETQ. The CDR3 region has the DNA TGCGCCAGCAGCTTACCAGACACGACGAGCTCCTACGAGCAGTACTTC. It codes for CASSLPDTTSSYEQYF.

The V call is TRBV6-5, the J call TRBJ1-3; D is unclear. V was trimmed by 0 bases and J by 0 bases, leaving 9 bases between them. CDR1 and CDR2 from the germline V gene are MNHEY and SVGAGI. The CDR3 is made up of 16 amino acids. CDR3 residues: CASSYSGADSGNTIYF. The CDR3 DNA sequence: TGTGCCAGCAGTTACTCTGGAGCGGACTCTGGAAACACCATATATTTT.

CDR3 coding DNA: TGTGCCAGCAGCCCGGGGGTTTCTCAGCCCCAGCATTTT. Its translation: CASSPGVSQPQHF. The gene calls are TRBV5-6 and TRBJ1-5, with D possibly TRBD1 on 5 matching bases. CDR3 size: 13 residues. Deletions cut 4 bases from V and 6 bases from J, with 11 bases between. Germline V gene sequence: CDR1 SGHDT, CDR2 YYEEEE.

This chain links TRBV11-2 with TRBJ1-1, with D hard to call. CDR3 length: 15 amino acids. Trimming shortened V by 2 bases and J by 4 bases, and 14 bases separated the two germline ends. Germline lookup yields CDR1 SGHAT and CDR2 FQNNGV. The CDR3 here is CASSLSGGSSTEAFF. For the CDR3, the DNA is TGTGCCAGCAGCTTATCGGGAGGGAGTTCCACTGAAGCTTTCTTT.

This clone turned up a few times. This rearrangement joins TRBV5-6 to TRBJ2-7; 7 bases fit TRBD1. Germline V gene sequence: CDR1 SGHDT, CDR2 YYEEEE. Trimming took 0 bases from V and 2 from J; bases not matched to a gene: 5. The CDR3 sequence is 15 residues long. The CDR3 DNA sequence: TGTGCCAGCAGCTTGGACGCTGACAGGGCCTACGAGCAGTACTTC. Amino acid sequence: CASSLDADRAYEQYF.

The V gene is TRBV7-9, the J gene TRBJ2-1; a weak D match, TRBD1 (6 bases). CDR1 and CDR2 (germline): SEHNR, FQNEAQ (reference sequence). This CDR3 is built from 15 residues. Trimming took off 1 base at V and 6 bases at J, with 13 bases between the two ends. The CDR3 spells CASSLGTDSSNEQFF. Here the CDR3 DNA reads TGTGCCAGCAGCTTAGGGACAGACAGTTCCAATGAGCAGTTCTTC. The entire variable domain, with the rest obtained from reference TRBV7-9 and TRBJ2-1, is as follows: DTGVSQNPRHKITKRGQNVTFRCDPISEHNRLYWYRQTLGQGPEFLTYFQNEAQLEKSRLLSDRFSAERPKGSFSTLEIQRTEQGDSAMYLCASSLGTDSSNEQFFGPGTRLTVL.

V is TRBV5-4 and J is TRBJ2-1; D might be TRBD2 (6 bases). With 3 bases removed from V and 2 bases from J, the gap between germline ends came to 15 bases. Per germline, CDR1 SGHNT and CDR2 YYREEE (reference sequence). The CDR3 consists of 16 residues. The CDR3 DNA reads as TGTGCCAGCAGCTCCCGGCGGGGTAGCGCCTACAATGAGCAGTTCTTC. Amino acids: CASSSRRGSAYNEQFF.

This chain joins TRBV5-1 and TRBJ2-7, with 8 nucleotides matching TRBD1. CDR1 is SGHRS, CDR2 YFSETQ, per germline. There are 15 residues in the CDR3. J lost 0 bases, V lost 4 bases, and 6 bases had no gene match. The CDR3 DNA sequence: TGCGCCAGCAGCGAGGGACAGGCCCTCTCCTACGAGCAGTACTTC. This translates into CASSEGQALSYEQYF.

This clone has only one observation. DNA for the CDR3: TGTGCCAGCAGTTCGGGGGGGCCCTACAATGAGCAGTTCTTC. It encodes CASSSGGPYNEQFF. The genes are TRBV6-5 and TRBJ2-1; 8 nucleotides line up with TRBD2. The CDR3 sequence is 14 residues long. Germline V lookup: CDR1 MNHEY, CDR2 SVGAGI. Trimming removed 4 bases from V and 2 bases from J; junction bases left unmatched: 1.

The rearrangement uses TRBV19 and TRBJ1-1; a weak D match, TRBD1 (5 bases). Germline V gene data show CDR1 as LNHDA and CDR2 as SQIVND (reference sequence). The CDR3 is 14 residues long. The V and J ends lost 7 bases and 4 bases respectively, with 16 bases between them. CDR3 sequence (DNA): TGTGCCAGTACCCCGGGGGGGTTTGGCACTGAAGCTTTCTTT. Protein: CASTPGGFGTEAFF.

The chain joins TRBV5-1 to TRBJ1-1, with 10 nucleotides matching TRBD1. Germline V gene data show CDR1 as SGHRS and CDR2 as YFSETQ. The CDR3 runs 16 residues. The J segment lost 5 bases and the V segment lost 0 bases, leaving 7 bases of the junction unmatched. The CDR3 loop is CASSLGSRQGATEAFF. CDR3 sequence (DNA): TGCGCCAGCAGCTTGGGTTCCAGACAGGGGGCTACTGAAGCTTTCTTT. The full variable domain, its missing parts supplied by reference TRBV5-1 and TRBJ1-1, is KAGVTQTPRYLIKTRGQQVTLSCSPISGHRSVSWYQQTPGQGLQFLFEYFSETQRNKGNFPGRFSGRQFSNSRSEMNVSTLELGDSALYLCASSLGSRQGATEAFFGQGTRLTVV.